This T cell receptor beta chain was found in a study of CD8+CD57+ T cells in acquired aplastic anemia. Sequencing involved patients with CD8+CD57+ cell expansion previously shown by flow cytometry. TCR beta VDJ and CDR3 were profiled, and genomic DNA was the template. Each CDR3 protein gets one entry after TCRdb re-called the reads with MiXCR. Of over 150,000 distinct CDR3 sequences listed, roughly 54% were seen once; the top ten hold more than 10%. The germline V gene encodes CDR1 ENHRY and CDR2 SYGVKD. The CDR3 runs 15 residues. V shed 11 bases, J shed 1 base, and the junction held 9 bases outside the gene matches.

This chain uses TRBV10-3 with TRBJ1-5, with 9 nucleotides matching TRBD1. The sample consisted of sorted CD4+, CD8+, or CD8+CD57+ T cells (not recorded which) from PBMCs. The clonotype originates from a human donor with aplastic anemia. The DNA for the CDR3 is TGTGCCGTTGGAGACAGGGGGGGGAGCAATCAGCCCCAGCATTTT. It yields the protein CAVGDRGGSNQPQHF.